One sample yielded the 9 T cell receptor beta chains listed below, sequenced in a study of blood T cell repertoires in COVID-19. Data came from immunoSEQ multiplex PCR; TCRdb stores just in-frame clones and leaves some out. The data hold 120,000 to 150,000 clones, with roughly 87% observed a single time. The specimen sequenced was peripheral blood. These TCRs come from a human donor in a cohort sampled during active COVID-19.

The sample holds one count of this clone. V gene TRBV30 combines with J gene TRBJ2-1, with TRBD1 matching over 10 bases. The CDR3 runs to 15 residues. From germline, CDR1 is GTSNPN and CDR2 SVGIG (reference sequence). V was clipped by 3 bases and J by 4 bases; unmatched bases: 6. The CDR3 nucleotides are TGTGCCTGGAGCGCAGTGGGACAGGGGTACAATGAGCAGTTCTTC. Translation: CAWSAVGQGYNEQFF. The variable domain in full, with the rest retrieved from reference TRBV30 and TRBJ2-1, is SQTIHQWPATLVQPVGSPLSLECTVEGTSNPNLYWYRQAAGRGLQLLFYSVGIGQISSEVPQNLSASRPQDRQFILSSKKLLLSDSGFYLCAWSAVGQGYNEQFFGPGTRLTVL.

This chain joins TRBV25-1 and TRBJ1-4; D gene unclear. Trimming removed 6 bases from V and 5 bases from J, with 19 bases in between. The CDR3 consists of 16 residues. Per germline, CDR1 MGHDK and CDR2 SYGVNS. The CDR3 reads CASSDWRLSPNEKLFF. DNA of the CDR3: TGTGCCAGCAGCGATTGGCGGTTAAGCCCGAATGAAAAACTGTTTTTT.

The gene calls are TRBV9 and TRBJ1-3; maybe TRBD1 (6 bases). Germline V lookup: CDR1 SGDLS, CDR2 YYNGEE. The CDR3 is made up of 17 amino acids. Trimming pared 0 bases from V and 0 bases from J, leaving 13 bases between. CDR3 DNA: TGTGCCAGCAGCGTAGAACCAGGGGCCTCCTCTGGAAACACCATATATTTT. Its protein product is CASSVEPGASSGNTIYF.

The gene calls are TRBV6-2 or TRBV6-3 and TRBJ2-3, with 9 bases fitting TRBD2. This CDR3 has 12 residues. The junction had 1 base not matched to a gene; V was cut back by 6 bases and J by 6 bases. In germline, CDR1 is MNHEY, CDR2 SVGEGT. The CDR3 DNA is TGTGCCAGCAGCACTAGCGGGGATACGCAGTATTTT. Amino acid sequence: CASSTSGDTQYF.

The V and J genes are TRBV19 and TRBJ2-1; TRBD2 agrees at 15 bases. This CDR3 is built from 18 residues. Germline assignment: CDR1 LNHDA and CDR2 SQIVND (reference sequence). V was clipped by 3 bases and J by 0 bases; unmatched bases: 3. DNA of the CDR3: TGTGCCAGTAGTATGGGACTAGCGGGGGGAAGCTCCTACAATGAGCAGTTCTTC. Its protein is CASSMGLAGGSSYNEQFF.

The genes are TRBV18 and TRBJ2-7; 7 bases are a match to TRBD1. In germline, CDR1 is KGHSH, CDR2 LQKENI. The V and J ends lost 3 bases and 4 bases, in that order; junction bases with no gene match: 15. The CDR3 runs to 17 residues. The CDR3 DNA is TGTGCCAGCTCACCGAATGGGGGCCGGGACAGTACGTACGAGCAGTACTTC. Translating gives CASSPNGGRDSTYEQYF.

The chain links TRBV29-1 to TRBJ2-5; D possibly corresponds to TRBD2 (5 bases). V was cut by 4 bases and J by 5 bases, with 17 bases left in between. The germline CDR1 and CDR2 sequences are SQVTM and ANQGSEA. The CDR3 contains 14 residues. CDR3 protein: CSVVFVRVGETQYF. For the CDR3, the DNA is TGCAGCGTTGTCTTCGTGCGGGTCGGGGAGACCCAGTACTTC.

The gene calls are TRBV27 and TRBJ2-7, with D tentatively TRBD1 (7 bases). The CDR3 consists of 14 residues. Germline CDR1 reads MNHEY; CDR2 reads SMNVEV (reference sequence). Between the trimmed V and J ends, which lost 5 bases and 0 bases, there was a span of 11 bases. CDR3 DNA: TGTGCCAGCAGTGCGGGACAGAGCTCCTACGAGCAGTACTTC. Protein: CASSAGQSSYEQYF.

The chain couples TRBV5-4 to TRBJ2-5; tentative D call: TRBD1 (5 bases). The CDR3 has 14 amino acids. Looked up from germline, CDR1 is SGHNT and CDR2 is YYREEE (reference sequence). Trimming shortened V by 4 bases and J by 2 bases, and 12 bases separated the two germline ends. CDR3 DNA sequence: TGTGCCAGCAGCAGGAGTAGGGGACAAGAGACCCAGTACTTC. Translation gives CASSRSRGQETQYF. The whole variable domain, filled in from reference TRBV5-4 and TRBJ2-5, reads ETGVTQSPTHLIKTRGQQVTLRCSSQSGHNTVSWYQQALGQGPQFIFQYYREEENGRGNFPPRFSGLQFPNYSSELNVNALELDDSALYLCASSRSRGQETQYFGPGTRLLVL.